These 14 T cell receptor beta chains share one sample of origin, sequenced in a study of shared clonotypes between healthy human individuals. The method was immunoSEQ multiplex PCR; TCRdb's version includes in-frame clones alone and lacks a portion of them. The sample includes about 1 million clones, about 75% of them seen just once. The sequenced sample was memory CD4+ T cells sorted from blood. The subset was: CD45RA-negative fraction. These receptors were collected from a man between 18 and 29 years old in good health.

On this clone: The sample contains more than one DNA sequence encoding this CDR3. V gene TRBV5-1 combines with J gene TRBJ1-6, with D unresolved. CDR1 is SGHRS, CDR2 YFSETQ, per germline. V was cut by 0 bases and J by 4 bases, with 8 bases left in between. CDR3 length equals 15 residues. The CDR3 sequence: CASSLEGQYNSPLHF. The CDR3 DNA reads TGCGCCAGCAGCTTGGAAGGCCAGTATAATTCACCCCTCCACTTT.

Only a few counts were recorded for this clone. The gene calls are TRBV4-3 and TRBJ2-2; D not certain. The germline gives CDR1 LGHNA, CDR2 YSLEER. Trimming shortened V by 1 base and J by 4 bases, and 7 bases separated the two germline ends. This CDR3 spans 14 amino acids. CDR3 protein: CASSQGWSTGELFF. The CDR3 region has the DNA TGCGCCAGCAGCCAAGGCTGGTCCACCGGGGAGCTGTTTTTT.

V is TRBV5-6 and J is TRBJ1-6; 10 bases map to TRBD1. Looked up from germline, CDR1 is SGHDT and CDR2 is YYEEEE. The CDR3 runs 18 residues. V lost 5 bases, J lost 0 bases, and 8 bases stayed unmatched. CDR3 in amino acids: CASRYGTGASSYNSPLHF. Written as DNA, the CDR3 is TGTGCCAGCAGGTACGGGACAGGGGCAAGCTCCTATAATTCACCCCTCCACTTT. The full variable domain, completed using reference TRBV5-6 and TRBJ1-6, is DAGVTQSPTHLIKTRGQQVTLRCSPKSGHDTVSWYQQALGQGPQFIFQYYEEEERQRGNFPDRFSGHQFPNYSSELNVNALLLGDSALYLCASRYGTGASSYNSPLHFGNGTRLTVT.

This clone was seen at least ten times. The rearrangement uses TRBV5-4 and TRBJ2-1; 10 nucleotides align to TRBD2. The germline gives CDR1 SGHNT, CDR2 YYREEE (reference sequence). Unmatched junction bases numbered 7, after V lost 2 bases and J lost 2 bases. The CDR3 is 17 residues long. CDR3 residues: CASSFLSGRLTYNEQFF. The CDR3 DNA follows: TGTGCCAGCAGCTTTCTTAGCGGGAGGCTCACCTACAATGAGCAGTTCTTC.

V and J are TRBV28 and TRBJ2-3, with a tentative D call TRBD1 (6 bases). This CDR3 spans 19 amino acids. V was clipped by 9 bases and J by 3 bases, with 31 bases between them. From germline, CDR1 is MDHEN and CDR2 SYDVKM. Here the CDR3 reads CARIGYPNLRDTETDTQYF. Written as DNA, the CDR3 is TGTGCCAGGATCGGGTATCCGAACCTCCGGGACACGGAGACAGATACGCAGTATTTT.

The rearrangement uses TRBV6-5 and TRBJ1-1; D perhaps matches TRBD1 (6 bases). The CDR3 is 15 amino acids. CDR1 is MNHEY, CDR2 SVGAGI, per germline. Trimming cost V 4 bases and J 1 base, with 13 bases left between them. CDR3 DNA: TGTGCCAGCAGTTCCTGGACAGTAAAGAACACTGAAGCTTTCTTT. Translation gives CASSSWTVKNTEAFF.

The chain is built from TRBV11-2 and TRBJ1-1; D unclear. V dropped 5 bases and J dropped 1 base, with 17 bases sitting between them. CDR1 and CDR2 from the germline V gene are SGHAT and FQNNGV. The CDR3 covers 16 residues. CDR3 nucleotides: TGTGCCAGCAGCCCAACAGATCGACCGGAGAACACTGAAGCTTTCTTT. It yields the protein CASSPTDRPENTEAFF.

The rearrangement joins TRBV27 to TRBJ1-1, with D possibly being TRBD1 (5 bases). The CDR3 is 15 amino acids. Germline CDR1 reads MNHEY; CDR2 reads SMNVEV (reference sequence). Trimming removed 8 bases at V and 1 base at J, with 17 bases between. The DNA for the CDR3 is TGTGCCAGCCCCCAAGGGGACCGCCGGAACACTGAAGCTTTCTTT. This codes for CASPQGDRRNTEAFF.

The chain is built from TRBV5-1 and TRBJ2-7; 9 positions agree with TRBD1. Germline CDR1 and CDR2: SGHRS and YFSETQ. V shed 7 bases, J shed 1 base, and the junction held 12 bases outside the gene matches. CDR3 length equals 16 residues. The CDR3 DNA reads TGCGCCAGCCTACTACTCCCCGGGACAGGGTCCTACGAGCAGTACTTC. Amino acids: CASLLLPGTGSYEQYF. The full variable domain, completed using reference TRBV5-1 and TRBJ2-7, is KAGVTQTPRYLIKTRGQQVTLSCSPISGHRSVSWYQQTPGQGLQFLFEYFSETQRNKGNFPGRFSGRQFSNSRSEMNVSTLELGDSALYLCASLLLPGTGSYEQYFGPGTRLTVT.

The chain is built from TRBV20-1 and TRBJ2-1, with D unresolved. CDR1 is DFQATT, CDR2 SNEGSKA, per germline (reference sequence). Trimming removed 3 bases at V and 13 bases at J, with 10 bases between. The CDR3 is made up of 10 amino acids. The CDR3 DNA reads TGCAGTGCTAGGGACGGAAGTCAGTTCTTC. Translating gives CSARDGSQFF.

The chain carries TRBV15 and TRBJ2-2, with TRBD2 matching over 12 bases. The CDR3 extends over 17 amino acids. With V trimmed by 0 bases and J by 7 bases, 6 bases remained unmatched. The germline V gene has CDR1 LNHNV and CDR2 YYDKDF (reference sequence). The CDR3 region has the DNA TGTGCCACCAGCAGAGATAGACTAGCGGGAGTTGTCGGGGAGCTGTTTTTT. Residues: CATSRDRLAGVVGELFF.

The chain is built from TRBV28 and TRBJ2-7, with 9 nucleotides matching TRBD1. The CDR3 extends over 16 amino acids. Germline loops: CDR1 MDHEN, CDR2 SYDVKM. The V segment lost 5 bases and the J segment 0 bases; nucleotides outside the gene matches: 8. CDR3 bases: TGTGCCAGCAGTACTTCCGGGACAGGGTACTCCTACGAGCAGTACTTC. Protein product: CASSTSGTGYSYEQYF.

The chain joins TRBV6-1 to TRBJ2-7, with TRBD2 as a possible D gene (6 bases). V lost 11 bases and J lost 4, with 18 bases in between. Germline V gene data show CDR1 as MNHNS and CDR2 as SASEGT. The CDR3 length is 13 residues. The CDR3 sequence is CASRQGGGYEQYF. The CDR3 coding sequence is TGTGCCTCGCGCCAGGGAGGAGGATACGAGCAGTACTTC.

The rearrangement joins TRBV4-1 to TRBJ2-3; TRBD2 agrees at 9 bases. Germline V gives CDR1 MGHRA, CDR2 YSYEKL. The CDR3 consists of 18 residues. J gave up 1 base and V 2 bases, and 10 bases lay outside the gene matches. CDR3: CASSQTSGLIGGTDTQYF. CDR3 sequence (DNA): TGCGCCAGCAGCCAAACTAGCGGGCTGATTGGGGGCACAGATACGCAGTATTTT.